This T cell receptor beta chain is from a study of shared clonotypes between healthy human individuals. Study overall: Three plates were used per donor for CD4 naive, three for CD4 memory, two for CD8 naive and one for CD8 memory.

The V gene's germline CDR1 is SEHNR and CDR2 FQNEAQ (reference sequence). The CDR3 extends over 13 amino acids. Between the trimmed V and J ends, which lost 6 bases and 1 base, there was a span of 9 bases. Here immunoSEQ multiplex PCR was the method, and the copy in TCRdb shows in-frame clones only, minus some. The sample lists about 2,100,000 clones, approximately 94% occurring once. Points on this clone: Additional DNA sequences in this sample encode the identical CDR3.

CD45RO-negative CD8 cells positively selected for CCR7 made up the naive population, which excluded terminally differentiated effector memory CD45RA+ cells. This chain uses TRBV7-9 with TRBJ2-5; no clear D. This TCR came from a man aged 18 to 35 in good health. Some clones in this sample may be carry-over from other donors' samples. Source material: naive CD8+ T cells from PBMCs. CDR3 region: CASRPDGQETQYF. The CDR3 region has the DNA TGTGCCAGCAGACCCGACGGCCAAGAGACCCAGTACTTC.